This T cell receptor beta chain is from a study of cytomegalovirus exposure and HLA in healthy donors (dated by TCRdb to the late 2010s). Some background on the complete study: According to a later analysis, one platform produced both the 120 validation repertoires and the 666 repertoires of the first cohort. The study aimed to test whether cataloging public T cell receptors could reveal signatures of past pathogen exposure. Besides the first cohort of around 700 subjects, a separate validation cohort made up of 120 different subjects was used. To predict cytomegalovirus infection status, the study combined high-throughput TCR immunosequencing, statistical association of individual TCRs with disease status, and machine learning. Here is what the overall study found, with its caveats: Of the cluster scores, approximately 95% were above 0 in a later analysis, which found that TCRs clustered in the first cohort also tended to co-occur in the 120 validation repertoires. A later analysis had no HLA typing for the validation cohort, so co-occurrence there was scored across all 130 or so repertoires. According to the authors, the approach could potentially be generalized to other disease states and immunological phenotypes. In vitro tests confirmed that a few of the cytomegalovirus-associated TCR beta chains recognize cytomegalovirus antigens. The study gave a list of 150 to 200 TCR beta chains associated with cytomegalovirus. Cytomegalovirus status was reported to be diagnosed by the classifier with high specificity and sensitivity in both the original and validation cohorts. While some public TCRs were present in many individuals, most TCR sequences turned up only very rarely across donors.

The donors belonged to the validation cohort of over a hundred subjects, which was separate from the roughly 670-subject first cohort. The protocol used for the library was the immunoSEQ multiplex PCR assay. Per the authors' processing: A statistical classification framework was built to diagnose cytomegalovirus status from the catalog of TCR beta chain sequences. As stored in TCRdb, this immuneACCESS dataset retains in-frame rearrangements with V and J assigned. A fraction of the clones does not appear; measured against another copy, unresolved V genes explain less than half of the discrepancy, and the remainder lacks a known reason. V and J calls and clone size are given by that table; D and trimming were obtained from the DNA. The sample profile shows around 80,000 clones; roughly 94% of them were found once. Approximately 0.69% of the sample is in the top ten clones. Concerning this clone itself: Its binding antigen is unknown. Within one base of it there is no much larger clone, and no base qualities were kept.

CDR1 SEHNR and CDR2 FQNEAQ were looked up in the germline V gene (reference sequence). Trimming takes 5 bases off V and 7 bases off J; junction bases not matched to a gene: 13. From the cysteine up to the phenylalanine, the CDR3 has a length of 16 residues. Of all the DNA, just the CDR3 is kept, 48 bases in frame from base 1. The sequence joins TRBV7-9 to TRBJ2-2, with 7 bases aligning to TRBD1. Sequenced sample: PBMCs. This clonotype originated in a woman between 18 and 30 years old in good health and CMV-seronegative. The bases read TGTGCCAGCAGCCTCTACACCGCAGGGGGAAGCGGGGAGCTGTTTTTT. Translated, this is CASSLYTAGGSGELFF.